These 6 T cell receptor beta chains came from one sample sequenced in a study of blood T cells in healthy people across ages. With a J-beta primer mix and a sample-barcoded 5' primer, a second PCR ran about 7 to 12 cycles. TCRdb re-called the 5' RACE reads through MiXCR, storing one row per CDR3 protein. The sample has around 1.7 million distinct CDR3 sequences; roughly 27% are singletons. Sequenced sample: blood. The receptors originated from a woman younger than 45 in good health.

Worth noting for this clonotype: Being one base from a much bigger clone, this may be a read error. The V gene is TRBV24-1, the J gene TRBJ2-7; 10 bases match TRBD1. Judging by the DNA end, TRBJ2-5 fits better; the J call may be wrong. The germline V gene encodes CDR1 KGHDR and CDR2 SFDVKD. This CDR3 has 17 residues. CDR3 coding DNA: TGTGCCGCCAGTGAAATAGAGTTGGGACAGGGGAAAGAGACCCAGTACTTC. This sequence encodes CAASEIELGQGKETQYF.

This clonotype came up a few times. The chain employs TRBV12-3 or TRBV12-4 and TRBJ1-2; 7 positions match TRBD1. The trim removed 3 bases at V and 5 bases at J, leaving 9 bases unmatched. This CDR3 spans 15 amino acids. The chain's CDR3 is CASSLDAGTEYGYTF. The DNA of the CDR3 is TGTGCCAGCAGTTTGGATGCCGGGACAGAGTATGGCTACACCTTC.

This clonotype was detected ten times or more. J is TRBJ2-4 and V is TRBV21-1; TRBD1, the table's D call, was not compared with the DNA. TRBV21-1 is a recognized pseudogene. The CDR3 covers 20 residues. CDR3 amino acids: CASSAPPGTGVPTAKNIQYF. The CDR3 nucleotides read TGTGCCAGCAGCGCCCCGCCCGGGACAGGGGTCCCAACGGCCAAAAACATTCAGTACTTC.

The sample holds one count of this clonotype. The chain has TRBV29-1 and TRBJ1-4; D gene unclear. V was pared by 5 bases and J by 8 bases, with 12 bases between. CDR1 and CDR2 (germline): SQVTM, ANQGSEA. This CDR3 spans 12 amino acids. CDR3 sequence reads: CSVMSYSEKLFF. The CDR3 coding sequence is TGCAGCGTTATGTCATATTCGGAAAAACTGTTTTTT.

This clonotype was seen many times. The chain is built from TRBV7-2 and TRBJ2-7; 8 bases map to TRBD1. The germline V gene has CDR1 SGHTA and CDR2 FQGNSA. With V trimmed by 5 bases and J by 4 bases, 13 bases remained unmatched. The CDR3 runs to 16 residues. DNA of the CDR3: TGTGCCAGCAGCGCGCGGGTAGGCAGGGGGCAATACGAGCAGTACTTC. Protein sequence: CASSARVGRGQYEQYF.

The rearrangement joins TRBV4-1 to TRBJ2-3; D is undetermined. The CDR3 length is 15 residues. Germline CDR1 MGHRA, CDR2 YSYEKL. V gave up 0 bases and J gave up 9 bases, with 16 bases separating them. CDR3 sequence: CASSQDGSAARTQYF. In DNA form, the CDR3 reads TGCGCCAGCAGCCAAGATGGTTCAGCCGCAAGAACGCAGTATTTT.